The 10 T cell receptor beta chains below were found in one sample sequenced in a study of sequential checkpoint blockade in melanoma. As to treatment: randomized to nivolumab then ipilimumab (arm A) or the reverse (arm B). Clones were sequenced by immunoSEQ multiplex PCR, and TCRdb holds only the in-frame ones, with some missing. The sample records just under 2,500 clones, around 29% being singletons. The material sequenced was tumor tissue (inferred from file names), taken from a patient given nivolumab and ipilimumab in sequence. The receptors stem from a human donor with melanoma.

This clone was seen once. The chain couples TRBV19 to TRBJ2-1; 7 nucleotides match TRBD2. This CDR3 spans 12 amino acids. V trimming: 5 bases; J trimming: 7 bases; junction bases outside the gene matches: 2. Germline-derived CDR1 and CDR2 are LNHDA and SQIVND (reference sequence). CDR3: CASSWEGNEQFF. The CDR3 DNA is TGTGCCAGTAGTTGGGAGGGGAATGAGCAGTTCTTC.

By sample fraction, this clone is medium-sized. This sequence joins TRBV11-3 and TRBJ1-5; tentatively, D is TRBD1 (6 bases). Germline lookup yields CDR1 SGHNT and CDR2 YENEEA. This CDR3 comprises 15 residues. V gave up 5 bases and J gave up 3 bases, with 14 bases separating them. CDR3 loop: CASSVGQPLNQPQHF. Written as DNA, the CDR3 is TGTGCCAGCAGCGTAGGACAGCCTCTCAATCAGCCCCAGCATTTT. Combining the CDR3 with reference TRBV11-3 and TRBJ1-5 gives the whole variable domain EAGVVQSPRYKIIEKKQPVAFWCNPISGHNTLYWYLQNLGQGPELLIRYENEEAVDDSQLPKDRFSAERLKGVDSTLKIQPAELGDSAVYLCASSVGQPLNQPQHFGDGTRLSIL.

This clone occurred a few times. The rearrangement joins TRBV9 to TRBJ2-3; weak D call: TRBD2 (5 bases). Germline V gene sequence: CDR1 SGDLS, CDR2 YYNGEE. CDR3 length equals 16 residues. V was trimmed by 2 bases and J by 2 bases, leaving 15 bases between them. CDR3 nucleotide sequence: TGTGCCAGCAGCGTTGTAGCGCGAGACCCCACAGATACGCAGTATTTT. Encoded protein: CASSVVARDPTDTQYF. The full variable domain, its missing parts supplied by reference TRBV9 and TRBJ2-3, is DSGVTQTPKHLITATGQRVTLRCSPRSGDLSVYWYQQSLDQGLQFLIQYYNGEERAKGNILERFSAQQFPDLHSELNLSSLELGDSALYFCASSVVARDPTDTQYFGPGTRLTVL.

The chain combines TRBV6-8 with TRBJ2-7; D ambiguous. Between the trimmed V and J ends, which lost 5 bases and 2 bases, there was a span of 22 bases. Germline V gene lookup returns CDR1 MNHGY and CDR2 SAAAGT. The CDR3 length is 17 residues. CDR3 nucleotides: TGTGCCAGCAGTGACCCAGCCACTAACCTCCGGACCTACGAGCAGTACGTC. Translating it yields CASSDPATNLRTYEQYV.

The chain joins TRBV18 to TRBJ2-5; D gene unclear. The ends were cut back, 6 bases at V and 2 bases at J, with 10 bases in the middle. This CDR3 contains 13 residues. Germline CDR1 reads KGHSH; CDR2 reads LQKENI. This CDR3 reads CASSLRLQETQYF. The CDR3 region has the DNA TGTGCCAGCTCCCTTAGGCTACAAGAGACCCAGTACTTC.

This rearrangement joins TRBV19 to TRBJ1-2, with D perhaps matching TRBD1 (5 bases). CDR1 LNHDA and CDR2 SQIVND come from the germline V gene (reference sequence). V dropped 1 base and J dropped 2 bases, with 20 bases sitting between them. The CDR3 covers 18 residues. The CDR3 reads CASSIGPGTGDSNYGYTF. The CDR3 DNA sequence: TGTGCCAGTAGTATAGGACCCGGGACGGGAGATTCGAACTATGGCTACACCTTC.

This clone is medium-sized (0.01 to 0.1%) in the sample. The rearrangement uses TRBV9 and TRBJ2-3; possible D gene TRBD2, 7 bases. Looked up from germline, CDR1 is SGDLS and CDR2 is YYNGEE. The CDR3 loop spans 18 amino acids. Trimming took off 1 base at V and 2 bases at J, with 20 bases between the two ends. The CDR3 DNA reads TGTGCCAGCAGCGTACCCAGGGGCGGGGAGGGCTTCACAGATACGCAGTATTTT. This translates into CASSVPRGGEGFTDTQYF.

The table lists this clone with a count of one. Here the CDR3 DNA reads TGTGCCACCAGCGGGGGACTAGCGGGAGTAGACAATGAGCAGTTCTTC. Amino acids: CATSGGLAGVDNEQFF. The chain employs TRBV15 and TRBJ2-1; 14 bases agree with TRBD2. CDR3 size: 16 residues. Losses at the gene ends were 5 bases for V and 5 bases for J; bases not matched to a gene: 5. The germline CDR1 and CDR2 sequences are LNHNV and YYDKDF (reference sequence).

The CDR3: CSVEDLARQGTNTEAFF. CDR3 DNA sequence: TGCAGCGTTGAAGATCTAGCGAGACAGGGGACGAACACTGAAGCTTTCTTT. This chain joins TRBV29-1 and TRBJ1-1; 8 bases agree with TRBD1. CDR3 size: 17 residues. Germline CDR1 reads SQVTM; CDR2 reads ANQGSEA. V gave up 0 bases and J gave up 1 base; unmatched junction bases: 10.

This clone came up a few times. CDR3 sequence: CASSYSSNTEAFF. CDR3 sequence (DNA): TGTGCCAGCAGTTACTCCTCGAACACTGAAGCTTTCTTT. The V and J genes are TRBV6-8 and TRBJ1-1; D is unclear. V was clipped by 0 bases and J by 1 base, with 3 bases between them. Germline CDR1 MNHGY, CDR2 SAAAGT. CDR3 length: 13 residues.